Each of the 28 T cell receptor beta chains below was sequenced from the same sample in a study of OX40 agonist ivuxolimab in advanced cancers. The repertoire was sequenced with immunoSEQ multiplex PCR; TCRdb's copy has only in-frame clones and lacks some. The data contain roughly 100,000 clones, more than 75% of them singletons. The sample in question was CD4+ or CD8+ T cells sorted from blood, obtained in a trial of the OX40 agonist ivuxolimab. Every receptor here comes from an adult with an advanced solid tumor such as melanoma, head and neck, liver or kidney cancer.

This clone was counted only a few times. V is TRBV7-3 and J is TRBJ1-2; tentatively, D is TRBD1 (5 bases). Between the trimmed V and J ends, which lost 5 bases and 2 bases, there was a span of 12 bases. The CDR3 has 14 residues. Germline lookup yields CDR1 SGHTA and CDR2 FQGTGA. The CDR3 loop reads CASSLGAGNYGYTF. CDR3 bases: TGTGCCAGCAGCCTAGGGGCAGGGAACTATGGCTACACCTTC.

The J gene is TRBJ2-2, the V gene TRBV4-1; 8 nucleotides match TRBD1. The CDR3 length is 15 residues. Germline V CDR1 and CDR2: MGHRA, YSYEKL. V was clipped by 0 bases and J by 9 bases; unmatched bases: 6. The CDR3 DNA follows: TGCGCCAGCAGCCAAGACCCAGGGGGCGGAAGGGAGCTGTTTTTT. Encoded protein: CASSQDPGGGRELFF.

The chain employs TRBV6-6 and TRBJ2-7; 12 bases are a match to TRBD1. The germline V gene has CDR1 MNHNY and CDR2 SVGAGI (reference sequence). This CDR3 spans 14 amino acids. With 7 bases clipped from V and 5 bases from J, the junction kept 6 bases outside the gene matches. CDR3 residues: CASNRDRGRDEQYF. Written as DNA, the CDR3 is TGTGCCAGCAACCGGGACAGGGGGCGCGACGAGCAGTACTTC.

This chain links TRBV5-4 with TRBJ2-7, with 15 positions matching TRBD2. V shed 3 bases and J 3 bases; nucleotides not matched to a gene: 7. CDR3 length: 17 amino acids. Germline lookup yields CDR1 SGHNT and CDR2 YYREEE (reference sequence). CDR3 in amino acids: CASSSGLAGGVGYEQYF. DNA for the CDR3: TGTGCCAGCAGCTCAGGACTAGCGGGGGGGGTAGGCTACGAGCAGTACTTC.

This clone was picked up a small number of times. The chain has TRBV7-3 and TRBJ1-3, with unresolved D. V dropped 3 bases and J dropped 4 bases, with 7 bases sitting between them. Germline assignment: CDR1 SGHTA and CDR2 FQGTGA. The CDR3 loop spans 13 amino acids. CDR3 sequence reads: CASSLEGGNTIYF. In DNA form, the CDR3 reads TGTGCCAGCAGCTTGGAAGGAGGAAACACCATATATTTT.

This clone was recorded a few times. The V gene is TRBV5-1, the J gene TRBJ1-1; perhaps TRBD1 as D (6 bases). The germline CDR1 and CDR2 sequences are SGHRS and YFSETQ. Trimming took 4 bases from V and 1 from J, leaving 11 bases between them. The CDR3 loop spans 14 amino acids. This CDR3 reads CASSPGQTNTEAFF. Written as DNA, the CDR3 is TGCGCCAGCAGCCCTGGACAGACGAACACTGAAGCTTTCTTT.

The chain uses TRBV11-2 and TRBJ2-7; TRBD1 matches 8 bases. Germline loops: CDR1 SGHAT, CDR2 FQNNGV. V lost 6 bases, J lost 2 bases, and 3 bases stayed unmatched. CDR3 length: 13 residues. The CDR3 coding sequence is TGTGCCAGCAGTCCGGACAGGGCCTACGAGCAGTACTTC. It encodes CASSPDRAYEQYF.

This chain links TRBV7-9 with TRBJ2-4; tentative D call: TRBD2 (5 bases). The CDR3 runs to 13 residues. Germline V CDR1 and CDR2: SEHNR, FQNEAQ (reference sequence). The V and J ends lost 3 bases and 9 bases respectively, with 12 bases between them. In DNA form, the CDR3 reads TGTGCCAGCAGCTTGGCCGGGATGAGCATTCAGTACTTC. The encoded protein is CASSLAGMSIQYF.

V is TRBV2 and J is TRBJ2-2; TRBD1 is a possible D gene (5 bases). The CDR3 is 14 amino acids. Trimming removed 6 bases at V and 5 bases at J, with 13 bases between. Per the germline V gene, CDR1 is SNHLY and CDR2 is FYNNEI. The CDR3 spells CASSSDSVTGELFF. As DNA, the CDR3 is TGTGCCAGCAGCTCCGACAGTGTTACCGGGGAGCTGTTTTTT.

This chain joins TRBV19 and TRBJ1-2; D not resolved. The CDR3 covers 13 residues. V gave up 3 bases and J gave up 6 bases, with 11 bases separating them. The germline gives CDR1 LNHDA, CDR2 SQIVND (reference sequence). CDR3 bases: TGTGCCAGTAGTATCCTCAATTTTGATGGCTACACCTTC. It specifies CASSILNFDGYTF.

The chain carries TRBV27 and TRBJ2-3, with TRBD2 matching 10 bases. Trimming removed 5 bases from V and 1 base from J; junction bases left unmatched: 0. The CDR3 runs 14 residues. CDR1 MNHEY and CDR2 SMNVEV come from the germline V gene (reference sequence). The CDR3 DNA follows: TGTGCCAGCAGTCTAGCGGGGGGCACAGATACGCAGTATTTT. Amino acids: CASSLAGGTDTQYF.

The V and J genes are TRBV27 and TRBJ2-3; D is perhaps TRBD1 (6 bases). The CDR3 is made up of 17 amino acids. Germline CDR1 MNHEY, CDR2 SMNVEV (reference sequence). Trimming took off 6 bases at V and 0 bases at J, with 19 bases between the two ends. This chain's CDR3 is CASRPGAVGASTDTQYF. The CDR3 DNA is TGTGCCAGCAGACCAGGCGCGGTGGGGGCCAGCACAGATACGCAGTATTTT.

The rearrangement joins TRBV9 to TRBJ2-4, with 7 bases matching TRBD2. CDR1 and CDR2 from the germline V gene are SGDLS and YYNGEE. V lost 3 bases and J lost 6; bases outside the gene matches: 9. The CDR3 consists of 15 residues. The CDR3 sequence: CASSALAEKGNIQYF. The DNA for the CDR3 is TGTGCCAGCAGCGCTCTAGCGGAGAAGGGAAACATTCAGTACTTC.

The rearrangement joins TRBV4-3 to TRBJ1-2; the D is unclear. The V end was cut by 0 bases, the J end by 6 bases, with 11 bases between. In germline, CDR1 is LGHNA, CDR2 YSLEER. The CDR3 is 14 amino acids. The CDR3 DNA is TGCGCCAGCAGCCAAGATTACGGATCGGATGGCTACACCTTC. Translating gives CASSQDYGSDGYTF.

The V call is TRBV23-1, the J call TRBJ2-5; no definite D call. TRBV23-1 is annotated as an ORF whose role is uncertain. There are 15 residues in the CDR3. V lost 0 bases and J lost 5, with 13 bases in between. The CDR3 bases are TGCGCCAGCAGTCAATCCCGGACCGTGCGGGAGACCCAGTACTTC. This codes for CASSQSRTVRETQYF.

The chain is built from TRBV5-4 and TRBJ2-7; 13 nucleotides agree with TRBD2. V shed 4 bases and J 0 bases; nucleotides not matched to a gene: 1. In germline, CDR1 is SGHNT, CDR2 YYREEE (reference sequence). This CDR3 has 15 residues. CDR3 sequence reads: CASSRTSGSSYEQYF. The CDR3 DNA sequence: TGTGCCAGCAGCCGGACTAGCGGGAGCTCCTACGAGCAGTACTTC.

This clone has only a few counts. The genes are TRBV19 and TRBJ1-4; 8 positions match TRBD1. Germline lookup yields CDR1 LNHDA and CDR2 SQIVND (reference sequence). The V segment lost 6 bases and the J segment 7 bases; nucleotides outside the gene matches: 10. CDR3 length equals 15 residues. The CDR3 nucleotides read TGTGCCAGTAGAGTACAGGGGGGAGGAGGTGAAAAACTGTTTTTT. Translation gives CASRVQGGGGEKLFF. The full variable domain, with the rest looked up from reference TRBV19 and TRBJ1-4, is DGGITQSPKYLFRKEGQNVTLSCEQNLNHDAMYWYRQDPGQGLRLIYYSQIVNDFQKGDIAEGYSVSREKKESFPLTVTSAQKNPTAFYLCASRVQGGGGEKLFFGSGTQLSVL.

This sequence joins TRBV30 and TRBJ2-1; no definite D call. Germline V gene lookup returns CDR1 GTSNPN and CDR2 SVGIG (reference sequence). V shed 2 bases and J shed 9 bases, with 8 bases lying between them. The length of the CDR3 is 11 residues. CDR3 DNA sequence: TGTGCCTGGAGTCCCTTGGGTGAGCAGTTCTTC. This translates into CAWSPLGEQFF.

CDR3 coding DNA: TGTGCCAGCAGCCCCCCGACCAACCAAGAGACCCAGTACTTC. Translating it yields CASSPPTNQETQYF. The chain joins TRBV13 to TRBJ2-5; D ambiguous. Germline assignment: CDR1 PRHDT and CDR2 FYEKMQ (reference sequence). Trimming cost V 5 bases and J 0 bases, with 10 bases left between them. The CDR3 is 14 residues long.

The chain employs TRBV7-2 and TRBJ1-1; D unresolved. V dropped 5 bases and J dropped 3 bases, with 4 bases sitting between them. This CDR3 spans 11 amino acids. CDR1 and CDR2 (germline): SGHTA, FQGNSA. The CDR3 here is CASSPDTEAFF. The CDR3 DNA sequence: TGTGCCAGCAGCCCGGACACTGAAGCTTTCTTT. The full variable domain, rest sourced from reference TRBV7-2 and TRBJ1-1, is GAGVSQSPSNKVTEKGKDVELRCDPISGHTALYWYRQSLGQGLEFLIYFQGNSAPDKSGLPSDRFSAERTGGSVSTLTIQRTQQEDSAVYLCASSPDTEAFFGQGTRLTVV.

The CDR3: CASSTGISNTGELFF. For the CDR3, the DNA is TGTGCCAGCAGCACGGGAATTTCGAACACCGGGGAGCTGTTTTTT. This sequence joins TRBV9 and TRBJ2-2; perhaps TRBD2 as D (5 bases). This CDR3 contains 15 residues. Trimming removed 4 bases at V and 0 bases at J, with 10 bases between. The germline CDR1 and CDR2 sequences are SGDLS and YYNGEE.

V gene TRBV5-1 combines with J gene TRBJ2-1; 10 bases map to TRBD1. There are 15 residues in the CDR3. V gave up 3 bases and J gave up 9 bases; unmatched junction bases: 9. Germline V gene sequence: CDR1 SGHRS, CDR2 YFSETQ. CDR3 bases: TGCGCCAGCAGCTCGGTGGGGACAGGGGATGGTGAGCAGTTCTTC. It codes for CASSSVGTGDGEQFF.

The rearrangement joins TRBV11-1 to TRBJ2-5; TRBD2 agrees at 15 bases. This CDR3 contains 17 residues. V trimming: 8 bases; J trimming: 4 bases; junction bases outside the gene matches: 11. The V gene's germline CDR1 is SGHAT and CDR2 FQDESV (reference sequence). For the CDR3, the DNA is TGTGCCAGCGCGAGTCGGACTAGCGGGGGGGCCGGAGAGACCCAGTACTTC. Its protein product is CASASRTSGGAGETQYF.

The chain employs TRBV7-8 and TRBJ2-5; no clear D. This CDR3 is built from 13 residues. Germline CDR1 is SGHVS and CDR2 is FQNEAQ. V dropped 5 bases and J dropped 5 bases, with 12 bases sitting between them. The CDR3 reads CASSTSRLETQYF. CDR3 sequence (DNA): TGTGCCAGCAGCACAAGCCGATTGGAGACCCAGTACTTC.

The rearrangement uses TRBV19 and TRBJ1-2; D unclear. Trimming removed 7 bases at V and 7 bases at J, with 16 bases between. This CDR3 is built from 13 residues. The germline V gene has CDR1 LNHDA and CDR2 SQIVND (reference sequence). Here the CDR3 reads CASTLEGLGGYTF. The CDR3 DNA is TGTGCCAGTACCTTAGAGGGATTAGGTGGCTACACCTTC.

The J gene is TRBJ2-5, the V gene TRBV9; the D call may be TRBD1 or TRBD2 (6 bases each). The germline CDR1 and CDR2 sequences are SGDLS and YYNGEE. V shed 0 bases and J shed 1 base, with 10 bases lying between them. The CDR3 has 15 residues. CDR3 protein: CASSVATGAQETQYF. CDR3 DNA sequence: TGTGCCAGCAGCGTAGCTACGGGGGCCCAAGAGACCCAGTACTTC.

The chain links TRBV9 to TRBJ2-5; maybe TRBD1 (6 bases). The CDR3 consists of 13 residues. The germline V gene encodes CDR1 SGDLS and CDR2 YYNGEE. The germline V and J ends were trimmed by 4 bases and 4 bases, with 11 bases remaining between them. The CDR3 loop is CASSLTGRETQYF. The DNA of the CDR3 is TGTGCCAGCAGCCTAACAGGGAGAGAGACCCAGTACTTC.

This CDR3 is CATSRGTSGALRYF. CDR3 nucleotide sequence: TGTGCCACCAGCAGGGGGACTAGCGGGGCCTTACGGTACTTC. The rearrangement uses TRBV15 and TRBJ2-5; 13 nucleotides agree with TRBD2. The CDR3 sequence is 14 residues long. CDR1 LNHNV and CDR2 YYDKDF come from the germline V gene (reference sequence). Unmatched junction bases numbered 8, after V lost 3 bases and J lost 13 bases.